This record concerns one T cell receptor (beta chain) sequence. Libraries were prepared by immunoSEQ multiplex PCR; TCRdb keeps only in-frame clonotypes and omits some of them. The profile shows 88,000 or so clones, 92% of them singletons. Germline V lookup: CDR1 SEHNR, CDR2 FQNEAQ (reference sequence). J gave up 2 bases and V 4 bases, and 7 bases lay outside the gene matches. This CDR3 is built from 15 residues. These data originate in a study of T cell changes during pregnancy in multiple sclerosis. The chain employs TRBV7-9 and TRBJ2-7, with 8 bases aligning to TRBD1. The sequences come from peripheral blood, collected before pregnancy. The TCR comes from a female donor with multiple sclerosis, enrolled in a pregnancy study. The CDR3 DNA reads TGTGCCAGCAGCTCCGGACAGGGCTTACCCTACGAGCAGTACTTC. Encoded protein: CASSSGQGLPYEQYF.